These 20 T cell receptor beta chains originate from one sample sequenced in a study of regulatory T cells in long-lasting Graves disease. Described time point: newly diagnosed GD, antithyroid drugs for less than 3 months. Extracted RNA from PBMCs served as the source of the TCR library. Researchers made TCR beta libraries by using iRepertoire HTBI primers and running Arm-PCR on CDR3 regions. TCRdb called the multiplex PCR reads again in MiXCR, with one record for every CDR3 protein. This sample yields roughly 500,000 distinct CDR3 sequences, of which about 12% are seen a single time; about 8.3% belongs to the top ten. This sample was also put to use in a study of T cells in Graves' hyperthyroidism and ophthalmopathy.

Sequences were derived from peripheral blood mononuclear cells (PBMCs), sampled at new diagnosis, from a patient treated with antithyroid drugs. The source is a woman between 25 and 40 years old with Graves disease.

This clonotype was counted ten times or more. The CDR3, as DNA: TGCAGTGCTAGAGAGGTCACAGATACGCAGTATTTT. Translation gives CSAREVTDTQYF. The V and J genes are TRBV20-1 and TRBJ2-3; D is undetermined. V was trimmed by 0 bases and J by 2 bases, leaving 3 bases between them. There are 12 residues in the CDR3. Germline-derived CDR1 and CDR2 are DFQATT and SNEGSKA (reference sequence).

This clonotype was observed at least ten times. The chain carries TRBV5-1 and TRBJ2-1; 8 bases agree with TRBD2. The CDR3 runs 15 residues. CDR1 SGHRS and CDR2 YFSETQ come from the germline V gene. Trimming cost V 4 bases and J 8 bases; bases outside gene matches: 11. The CDR3 nucleotides are TGCGCCAGCAGCGCCGGGAGGGCCTTTGGCGATGAGCAGTTCTTC. Its protein product is CASSAGRAFGDEQFF.

This clonotype showed up just a few times. The V call is TRBV7-9, the J call TRBJ2-3; TRBD2 matches 14 bases. V trimming: 5 bases; J trimming: 7 bases; junction bases outside the gene matches: 8. Germline V gene sequence: CDR1 SEHNR, CDR2 FQNEAQ (reference sequence). The CDR3 covers 16 residues. CDR3: CASSRSGTSGRYTQYF. CDR3 sequence (DNA): TGTGCCAGCAGCCGGTCCGGGACTAGCGGGAGATATACGCAGTATTTT. The full variable domain, in which reference TRBV7-9 and TRBJ2-3 provide the parts outside the CDR3, is DTGVSQNPRHKITKRGQNVTFRCDPISEHNRLYWYRQTLGQGPEFLTYFQNEAQLEKSRLLSDRFSAERPKGSFSTLEIQRTEQGDSAMYLCASSRSGTSGRYTQYFGPGTRLTVL.

This clonotype has at least ten counts. The genes are TRBV27 and TRBJ2-2; tentatively, D is TRBD1 (6 bases). The CDR3 extends over 14 amino acids. V lost 6 bases to trimming and J lost 3 bases, with 11 bases between them. Looked up from germline, CDR1 is MNHEY and CDR2 is SMNVEV (reference sequence). The CDR3 DNA reads as TGTGCCAGCAGGGACAGCTTATACACCGGGGAGCTGTTTTTT. Translated: CASRDSLYTGELFF.

This clonotype occurred a few times. This chain connects TRBV11-2 to TRBJ1-2; D gene ambiguous. CDR3 size: 13 residues. Germline V gives CDR1 SGHAT, CDR2 FQNNGV. With 3 bases removed from V and 4 bases from J, the gap between germline ends came to 9 bases. Here the CDR3 DNA reads TGTGCCAGCAGCTTTGGGGAGGGCTATGGCTACACCTTC. It yields the protein CASSFGEGYGYTF.

In this sample, this clonotype turned up many times. V and J are TRBV10-3 and TRBJ2-3; 8 bases agree with TRBD2. Germline CDR1 and CDR2: ENHRY and SYGVKD. The CDR3 loop spans 14 amino acids. The V segment lost 7 bases and the J segment 4 bases; nucleotides outside the gene matches: 7. The CDR3 region is CAIKREGLADTQYF. For the CDR3, the DNA is TGTGCCATCAAACGGGAGGGCCTAGCAGATACGCAGTATTTT.

There are many counts of this clonotype. V usage is TRBV28 and J usage is TRBJ2-1, with TRBD1 identical over 8 bases. V shed 3 bases, J shed 4 bases, and the junction held 26 bases outside the gene matches. The V gene's germline CDR1 is MDHEN and CDR2 SYDVKM. CDR3 size: 22 residues. In DNA, the CDR3 is TGTGCCAGCAGTTTCTTCTTGGAGGTTTCTTCCTTAGACAGGGGCGGGTACAATGAGCAGTTCTTC. Its protein is CASSFFLEVSSLDRGGYNEQFF. Full variable domain (missing parts from reference TRBV28 and TRBJ2-1): DVKVTQSSRYLVKRTGEKVFLECVQDMDHENMFWYRQDPGLGLRLIYFSYDVKMKEKGDIPEGYSVSREKKERFSLILESASTNQTSMYLCASSFFLEVSSLDRGGYNEQFFGPGTRLTVL.

This clonotype was seen ten or more times. The chain combines TRBV28 with TRBJ1-5; D remains unclear. Trimming left V 4 bases short and J 9 bases short, with 13 bases between. The V gene's germline CDR1 is MDHEN and CDR2 SYDVKM. The CDR3 contains 13 residues. The CDR3 spells CASSSLPLRPQHF. CDR3 in DNA: TGTGCCAGCAGTTCGCTTCCTCTTCGGCCCCAGCATTTT.

In this sample, this clonotype turned up a few times. A much larger clone differs from this one at a single base, so this may be a read error. The rearrangement uses TRBV3-1 and TRBJ2-2, with TRBD2 matching over 10 bases. Unmatched junction bases numbered 9, after V lost 1 base and J lost 7 bases. Germline CDR1 reads LGHDT; CDR2 reads YNNKEL (reference sequence). The CDR3 covers 17 residues. The CDR3 DNA sequence: TGTGCCAGCAGCCAAGGGGAACTAGCGGGAAGGGTCGGGGAGCTGTTTTTT. Encoded protein: CASSQGELAGRVGELFF.

The table lists this clonotype with many counts. The chain has TRBV6-2 or TRBV6-3 and TRBJ1-5; unclear D gene. The CDR3 spans 14 residues. The V gene's germline CDR1 is MNHEY and CDR2 SVGEGT. With 4 bases removed from V and 0 bases from J, the gap between germline ends came to 7 bases. This chain's CDR3 is CASSSEVSNQPQHF. In DNA, the CDR3 is TGTGCCAGCAGTTCAGAGGTTAGCAATCAGCCCCAGCATTTT.

The chain couples TRBV27 to TRBJ2-7, with TRBD2 identical over 8 bases. Unmatched junction bases numbered 13, after V lost 6 bases and J lost 3 bases. This CDR3 is built from 16 residues. In germline, CDR1 is MNHEY, CDR2 SMNVEV (reference sequence). The CDR3 region is CASSARLGLVGYEQYF. The CDR3 nucleotides are TGTGCCAGCAGCGCGCGGTTGGGACTAGTAGGCTACGAGCAGTACTTC.

The chain uses TRBV11-3 and TRBJ2-5; a weak D match, TRBD1 (5 bases). Germline-derived CDR1 and CDR2 are SGHNT and YENEEA. The CDR3 has 11 amino acids. Trimming removed 5 bases from V and 13 bases from J, with 14 bases in between. As DNA, the CDR3 is TGTGCCAGCAGCGTAGGGGCCGACCGGTACTTC. Translating gives CASSVGADRYF.

Many counts were recorded for this clonotype. CDR3 DNA: TGTGCCAGCACAACGACTGTGGCTAGCGGGCCCTCCAATGAGCAGTTCTTC. As protein: CASTTTVASGPSNEQFF. The rearrangement links TRBV7-9 to TRBJ2-1; TRBD2 aligns across 8 bases. The V gene's germline CDR1 is SEHNR and CDR2 FQNEAQ (reference sequence). There are 17 residues in the CDR3. J gave up 6 bases and V 7 bases, and 17 bases lay outside the gene matches.

The chain couples TRBV19 to TRBJ2-3, with TRBD1 matching over 11 bases. The CDR3 runs to 16 residues. Trimming took 3 bases from V and 3 from J; bases not matched to a gene: 5. Germline CDR1 reads LNHDA; CDR2 reads SQIVND (reference sequence). CDR3 sequence (DNA): TGTGCCAGTAGTATGGGGACAGGGGGTAGGACAGATACGCAGTATTTT. This gives the protein CASSMGTGGRTDTQYF.

J is TRBJ2-4 and V is TRBV6-1; D not certain. This CDR3 is 15 amino acids long. The germline V and J ends were trimmed by 6 bases and 3 bases, with 15 bases remaining between them. Germline V CDR1 and CDR2: MNHNS, SASEGT. CDR3 nucleotide sequence: TGTGCCAGCAGCGAACACAATCCGGACAAAAACATTCAGTACTTC. Protein product: CASSEHNPDKNIQYF.

This clonotype appeared many times. For the CDR3, the DNA is TGTGCCAGCAGTGGGATTGGCGACAGAGGCACTGAAGCTTTCTTT. Protein sequence: CASSGIGDRGTEAFF. The chain employs TRBV12-3 or TRBV12-4 and TRBJ1-1; D possibly corresponds to TRBD1 (5 bases). V was trimmed by 5 bases and J by 4 bases, leaving 17 bases between them. This CDR3 has 15 residues.

This clonotype turned up a few times. This rearrangement joins TRBV7-9 to TRBJ2-1; tentative D call: TRBD1 (5 bases). The germline gives CDR1 SEHNR, CDR2 FQNEAQ (reference sequence). Trimming shortened V by 11 bases and J by 9 bases, and 14 bases separated the two germline ends. The CDR3 spans 11 residues. DNA for the CDR3: TGTGCCGGAGAAGGGGCTGGTGAGCAGTTCTTC. Translated, it gives CAGEGAGEQFF.

Many counts were recorded for this clonotype. The genes are TRBV30 and TRBJ1-2; D is unresolved. This CDR3 is built from 13 residues. The V and J ends lost 4 bases and 7 bases respectively, with 16 bases between them. Germline CDR1 GTSNPN, CDR2 SVGIG (reference sequence). CDR3 residues: CAWTPAWRGGYTF. CDR3 coding DNA: TGTGCCTGGACTCCCGCTTGGCGGGGTGGCTACACCTTC.

In this sample, this clonotype turned up a few times. The J gene is TRBJ1-2, the V gene TRBV6-2 or TRBV6-3; no firm D call. The V end was cut by 6 bases, the J end by 4 bases, with 12 bases between. The CDR3 covers 13 residues. CDR1 and CDR2 (germline): MNHEY, SVGEGT. CDR3 protein: CASSLGPIYGYTF. The DNA for the CDR3 is TGTGCCAGCAGCTTAGGTCCCATCTATGGCTACACCTTC.

In the case of this clonotype: This may stem from a read error, because a much larger clone lies one nucleotide away. V is TRBV7-3 and J is TRBJ2-1; D not resolved. The germline V gene has CDR1 SGHTA and CDR2 FQGTGA. The CDR3 is made up of 12 amino acids. V lost 2 bases and J 6 bases, leaving 5 bases between the germline ends. The DNA for the CDR3 is TGTGCCAGCAGCTTACACGGCAATGAGCAGTTCTTC. The encoded protein is CASSLHGNEQFF.